The present TCR beta chain was sequenced within a study of beta chain features in type 1 diabetes. Looking at the study overall: Patients looked much like healthy donors when it came to age, gender and cell yields.

Germline loops: CDR1 SGHTA, CDR2 FQGNSA. The CDR3 loop spans 15 amino acids. V was pared by 3 bases and J by 2 bases, with 11 bases between. A sort by CD45RO/CCR7/CD25/CD127/CD95/CD27 yielded CD4+ naive, central memory, regulatory and stem cell-like memory cells. Whole-study findings and limits: Naive, central memory and Treg TCRB repertoires seemed to resemble each other more closely in patients than they did in healthy donors. Shorter TCRB CDR3s, moderately but significantly so, were found in Type 1 diabetes patients in all four CD4+ subsets.

With regard to this clone: Its target is unknown.

The whole isolated RNA underwent reverse transcription, so sequencing captured expressed TCRB transcripts. The repertoire was sequenced with immunoSEQ multiplex PCR; TCRdb's copy has only in-frame clones and lacks some. The table lists about 620,000 clones, 15% of them singletons. This clonotype was sampled from a man between 18 and 35 years old in good health. The sample taken for sequencing was naive CD4+ T cells from blood. The chain couples TRBV7-2 to TRBJ1-3, with D hard to call. The DNA for the CDR3 is TGTGCCAGCAGCTTTTCCACTAAACCTGGAAACACCATATATTTT. This codes for CASSFSTKPGNTIYF.